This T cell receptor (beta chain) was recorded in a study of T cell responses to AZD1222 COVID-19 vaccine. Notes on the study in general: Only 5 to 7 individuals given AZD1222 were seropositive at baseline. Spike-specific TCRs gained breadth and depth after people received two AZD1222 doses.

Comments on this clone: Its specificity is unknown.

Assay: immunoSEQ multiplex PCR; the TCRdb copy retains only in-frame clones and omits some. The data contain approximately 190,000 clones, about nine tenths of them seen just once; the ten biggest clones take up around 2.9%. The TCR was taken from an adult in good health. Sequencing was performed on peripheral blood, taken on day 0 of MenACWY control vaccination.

DNA for the CDR3: TGTGCCAGCAGGGTAGGGCTCGAGCAGTACTTC. Its protein product is CASRVGLEQYF. The rearrangement joins TRBV27 to TRBJ2-7; no clear D gene. Looked up from germline, CDR1 is MNHEY and CDR2 is SMNVEV (reference sequence). The CDR3 has 11 residues. V lost 6 bases and J 6 bases, leaving 9 bases between the germline ends.